This TCR beta chain originates from a study of blood T cells in healthy people across ages. Study outcomes and limitations: CMV infection status of these donors was not known.

A second about 7 to 11 cycle PCR used barcoded and J-beta primers. TCRdb recomputed calls from the 5' RACE reads with MiXCR, one row per CDR3 protein. Of roughly 800,000 distinct CDR3 sequences detected, roughly 60% appear once; the ten largest clones hold 22%. V dropped 3 bases and J dropped 2 bases, with 11 bases sitting between them. Per germline, CDR1 PRHDT and CDR2 FYEKMQ (reference sequence). The CDR3 has 14 residues. In the case of this clonotype: Its antigen remains unidentified.

Each sample gave at least 7 million isolated PBMCs. The TCR comes from a man aged 25 to 40 in good health. Sequences were obtained from blood. The V and J genes are TRBV13 and TRBJ2-7; no definite D call. The CDR3 DNA sequence: TGTGCCAGCAGCTTTTTTGGGAATACCTACGAGCAGTACTTC. Protein sequence: CASSFFGNTYEQYF.